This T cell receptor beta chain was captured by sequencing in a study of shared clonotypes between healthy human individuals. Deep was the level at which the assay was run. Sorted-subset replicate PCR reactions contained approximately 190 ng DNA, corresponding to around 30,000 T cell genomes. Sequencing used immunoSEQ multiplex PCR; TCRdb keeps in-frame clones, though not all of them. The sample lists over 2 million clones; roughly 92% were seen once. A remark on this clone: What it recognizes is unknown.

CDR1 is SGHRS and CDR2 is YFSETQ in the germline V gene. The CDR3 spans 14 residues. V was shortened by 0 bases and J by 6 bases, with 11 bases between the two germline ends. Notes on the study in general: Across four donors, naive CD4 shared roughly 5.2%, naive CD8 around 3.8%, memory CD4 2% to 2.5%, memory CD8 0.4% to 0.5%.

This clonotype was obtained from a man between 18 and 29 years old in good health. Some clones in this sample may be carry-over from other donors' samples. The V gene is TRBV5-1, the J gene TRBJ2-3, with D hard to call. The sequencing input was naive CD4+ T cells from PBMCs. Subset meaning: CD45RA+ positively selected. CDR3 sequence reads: CASSLERVEDTQYF. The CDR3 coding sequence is TGCGCCAGCAGCTTGGAAAGGGTCGAGGATACGCAGTATTTT.